The sequence of this TCR beta chain was determined in a study of CD8 T cells in Susac syndrome. Sequencing of TCR beta was performed on blood CD8+ and CD4+ T cells. Relapsing-remitting disease, either stable or active, was present in the multiple sclerosis controls, who were treatment-naive patients. After removal of 5 bases from V and 10 bases from J, the junction contained 8 bases not matched to a gene. CDR3 length: 14 residues. In germline, CDR1 is MNHEY, CDR2 SMNVEV (reference sequence). After extraction with the RNeasy kit, roughly 0.45 to 1 ug of the RNA was reverse transcribed using random hexamers. immunoSEQ multiplex PCR amplified TCR beta CDR3 across 54 Vbeta, 13 Jbeta. TCRdb used MiXCR to reprocess the immunoSEQ multiplex PCR reads, holding one entry per CDR3 protein. The sample consists of tens of thousands of distinct CDR3 sequences, 90% to 95% of them appearing once.

The V and J genes are TRBV27 and TRBJ2-1, with 10 bases matching TRBD2. The TCR originated in a human donor with multiple sclerosis. Sequencing was carried out using CD8+ T cells from PBMCs. As DNA, the CDR3 is TGTGCCAGCAGTGGAGGACTAGCGGTAAAGGAGCAGTTCTTC. It is translated as CASSGGLAVKEQFF.